A selection of T cell receptor beta chains follows, all from one sample in a study of blood T cell repertoires in COVID-19. The method was immunoSEQ multiplex PCR; TCRdb's version includes in-frame clones alone and lacks a portion of them. The sample yields roughly 170,000 clones, roughly nine tenths seen once. Sequenced: peripheral blood. These receptors were collected from an older man with active or convalescent COVID-19. The CDR3 runs from the conserved cysteine through the conserved F or W. A D gene is named only where the DNA matches it firmly. A row's size may be missing; if present it is once, few, many or a size class.

D gene: TRBD1
V gene: TRBV15
clone size: NA
J gene: TRBJ1-4
CDR3 DNA: TGTGCCACCAGCAGAACCGGGACAGGTGGTTTCCGGGAAAAACTGTTTTTT
CDR3 protein: CATSRTGTGGFREKLFF

D gene: NA
V gene: TRBV30
clone size: NA
J gene: TRBJ2-2
CDR3 DNA: TGTGCCTGTCCGACCCGGGACACGAACACCGGGGAGCTGTTTTTT
CDR3 protein: CACPTRDTNTGELFF

D gene: NA
V gene: TRBV30
clone size: NA
J gene: TRBJ1-3
CDR3 DNA: TGTGCCTGCAAGACAGACTCTGGAAACACCATATATTTT
CDR3 protein: CACKTDSGNTIYF

D gene: NA
V gene: TRBV2
clone size: NA
J gene: TRBJ1-1
CDR3 DNA: TGTGCCACCACCGTTAGGGGCGGGGTCACTGAAGCTTTCTTT
CDR3 protein: CATTVRGGVTEAFF

D gene: NA
V gene: TRBV2
clone size: NA
J gene: TRBJ1-1
CDR3 DNA: TGTGCCAGCAGTGAGGGAGGGACGGCTTTCTTT
CDR3 protein: CASSEGGTAFF

D gene: NA
V gene: TRBV20-1
clone size: NA
J gene: TRBJ1-5
CDR3 DNA: TGCAGTGTTAGTACTAATGGGCCCCAGCATTTT
CDR3 protein: CSVSTNGPQHF

D gene: TRBD1
V gene: TRBV15
clone size: few
J gene: TRBJ1-2
CDR3 DNA: TGTGCCACCAGCAGAAACAGGGGTTTCTATGGCTACACCTTC
CDR3 protein: CATSRNRGFYGYTF

D gene: NA
V gene: TRBV10-1
clone size: NA
J gene: TRBJ1-2
CDR3 DNA: TGCGCCAGCACGGTGGTGGTCGGGGTTTGCGATGGCTACACCTTC
CDR3 protein: CASTVVVGVCDGYTF

D gene: TRBD1
V gene: TRBV30
clone size: NA
J gene: TRBJ1-5
CDR3 DNA: TGTGCCTGGCGGGGACAGCCTTTAGGTCCCCAGCATTTT
CDR3 protein: CAWRGQPLGPQHF

D gene: TRBD1
V gene: TRBV5-1
clone size: NA
J gene: TRBJ1-3
CDR3 DNA: TGCGCCAGCAGCTTGGGCCAGGGGGCCGACACCATATATTTT
CDR3 protein: CASSLGQGADTIYF

D gene: TRBD1
V gene: TRBV18
clone size: NA
J gene: TRBJ1-1
CDR3 DNA: TGTGCCAGCTCACGAGTTAGGGGGCTGAACACTGAAGCTTTCTTT
CDR3 protein: CASSRVRGLNTEAFF

D gene: NA
V gene: TRBV28
clone size: once
J gene: TRBJ1-1
CDR3 DNA: TGTGCCAGCAGTTTACCGTGGGCAGTCTCTGAAGCTTTCTTT
CDR3 protein: CASSLPWAVSEAFF

D gene: TRBD1
V gene: TRBV9
clone size: NA
J gene: TRBJ1-4
CDR3 DNA: TGTGCCAGCAGCGTGACAGGGGTTAATGAAAAACTGTTTTTT
CDR3 protein: CASSVTGVNEKLFF

D gene: NA
V gene: TRBV5-1
clone size: NA
J gene: TRBJ2-7
CDR3 DNA: TGCGCCAGCAGCCCGGGACTCCTGACTAGGTACGAGCAGTACTTC
CDR3 protein: CASSPGLLTRYEQYF

D gene: NA
V gene: TRBV28
clone size: NA
J gene: TRBJ2-1
CDR3 DNA: TGTGCCAGCAGTTTTGGGCCTAACTCTGGAAATGAGCAGTTCTTC
CDR3 protein: CASSFGPNSGNEQFF

D gene: TRBD1
V gene: TRBV7-9
clone size: NA
J gene: TRBJ1-2
CDR3 DNA: TGTGCCAGCAGCGCATCAGGGGGCAGATTGGCGAGCTACACCTTC
CDR3 protein: CASSASGGRLASYTF

D gene: NA
V gene: TRBV27
clone size: NA
J gene: TRBJ1-3
CDR3 DNA: TGTGCCAGCGGGCGACCAGGAAACACCATATATTTT
CDR3 protein: CASGRPGNTIYF

D gene: NA
V gene: TRBV5-1
clone size: NA
J gene: TRBJ1-6
CDR3 DNA: TGCGCCAGCAGCAGAACAGGGAATTCACCCCTCCACTTT
CDR3 protein: CASSRTGNSPLHF

D gene: NA
V gene: TRBV19
clone size: NA
J gene: TRBJ1-5
CDR3 DNA: TGTGCCAGTAGTCCCAGGGCAGGGCCGAAACAGCCCCAGCATTTT
CDR3 protein: CASSPRAGPKQPQHF

D gene: NA
V gene: TRBV27
clone size: once
J gene: TRBJ2-2
CDR3 DNA: TGTGCCAGCAGTCGTCCGGGAACATTGAACACCGGGGAGCTGTTTTTT
CDR3 protein: CASSRPGTLNTGELFF

D gene: TRBD1
V gene: TRBV15
clone size: NA
J gene: TRBJ1-1
CDR3 DNA: TGTGCCACCAGCAGAGACCGGGACAGGGGGTTCCTGAACACTGAAGCTTTCTTT
CDR3 protein: CATSRDRDRGFLNTEAFF

D gene: NA
V gene: TRBV9
clone size: NA
J gene: TRBJ1-6
CDR3 DNA: TGTGCCAGCAGCGACGACATCGATAATTCACCCCTCCACTTT
CDR3 protein: CASSDDIDNSPLHF

D gene: TRBD2
V gene: TRBV28
clone size: NA
J gene: TRBJ2-2
CDR3 DNA: TGTGCCAGCAGTTCCAGCGGGAGGGCCAGAACCGGGGAGCTGTTTTTT
CDR3 protein: CASSSSGRARTGELFF

D gene: NA
V gene: TRBV5-1
clone size: NA
J gene: TRBJ1-1
CDR3 DNA: TGCGCCAGCAGCTTGGGTGAGATACAGGCGCGGACTGAAGCTTTCTTT
CDR3 protein: CASSLGEIQARTEAFF

D gene: NA
V gene: TRBV29-1
clone size: NA
J gene: TRBJ1-1
CDR3 DNA: TGCAGCGTTGGATCGGGGAACACTGAAGCTTTCTTT
CDR3 protein: CSVGSGNTEAFF

D gene: TRBD1
V gene: TRBV19
clone size: NA
J gene: TRBJ1-1
CDR3 DNA: TGTGCCAGCACCCGGGACAGAATGAACACTGAAGCTTTCTTT
CDR3 protein: CASTRDRMNTEAFF

D gene: NA
V gene: TRBV29-1
clone size: NA
J gene: TRBJ2-1
CDR3 DNA: TGCAGCGTACCGACAAGGGGCAATGAGCAGTTCTTC
CDR3 protein: CSVPTRGNEQFF

D gene: NA
V gene: TRBV19
clone size: many
J gene: TRBJ1-2
CDR3 DNA: TGTGCCAGTACCCCGGGGCAGGGAGGAGGCTATGGCTACACCTTC
CDR3 protein: CASTPGQGGGYGYTF

D gene: NA
V gene: TRBV30
clone size: NA
J gene: TRBJ1-6
CDR3 DNA: TGTGCCTGGAGAACCGGGACTACGGGTTCACCCCTCCACTTT
CDR3 protein: CAWRTGTTGSPLHF

D gene: NA
V gene: TRBV9
clone size: NA
J gene: TRBJ1-5
CDR3 DNA: TGTGCCAGCAGCCCCGGGAGCCCCAATCAGCCCCAGCATTTT
CDR3 protein: CASSPGSPNQPQHF

D gene: TRBD1
V gene: TRBV2
clone size: NA
J gene: TRBJ1-1
CDR3 DNA: TGTGCCAGCAGTGAAGACAGGGGGGACACTGAAGCTTTCTTT
CDR3 protein: CASSEDRGDTEAFF

D gene: TRBD2
V gene: TRBV7-2
clone size: NA
J gene: TRBJ2-2
CDR3 DNA: TGTGCCAGCAGCCTAAGCTGGGCTAGCGGGAGAACCGGGGAGCTGTTTTTT
CDR3 protein: CASSLSWASGRTGELFF

D gene: NA
V gene: TRBV9
clone size: NA
J gene: TRBJ2-3
CDR3 DNA: TGTGCCAGCAGCGTAGCTAGAGCAGATACGCAGTATTTT
CDR3 protein: CASSVARADTQYF